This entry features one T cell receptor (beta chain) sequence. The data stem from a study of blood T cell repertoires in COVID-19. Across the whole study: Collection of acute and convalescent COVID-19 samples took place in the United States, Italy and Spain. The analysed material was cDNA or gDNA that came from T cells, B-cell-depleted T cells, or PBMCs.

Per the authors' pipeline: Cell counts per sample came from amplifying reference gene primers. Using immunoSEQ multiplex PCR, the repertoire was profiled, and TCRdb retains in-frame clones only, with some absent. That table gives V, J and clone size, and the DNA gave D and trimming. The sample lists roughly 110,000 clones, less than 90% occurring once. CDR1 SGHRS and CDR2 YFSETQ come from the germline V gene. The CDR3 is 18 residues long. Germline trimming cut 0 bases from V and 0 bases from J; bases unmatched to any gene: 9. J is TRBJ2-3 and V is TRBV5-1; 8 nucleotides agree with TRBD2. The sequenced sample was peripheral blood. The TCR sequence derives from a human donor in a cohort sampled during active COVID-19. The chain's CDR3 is CASSLAAAASGSTDTQYF. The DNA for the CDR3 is TGCGCCAGCAGCTTGGCCGCGGCGGCTAGCGGGAGCACAGATACGCAGTATTTT.